These 21 T cell receptor beta chains came from one sample sequenced in a study of post-analysis software for immune sequencing data. Study outcomes and limitations: The five TRBV segments detected at higher frequency in patients than in controls included TRBV5-6, TRBV5-1 and TRBV20-1.

What these receptors recognize is not known. TCR beta cDNA libraries had unique molecular identifiers. Each CDR3 protein gets one entry after TCRdb re-called the PCR reads with MiXCR. Of about 210,000 distinct CDR3 sequences listed, 29% are singletons. Sample: blood. Receptor source: a girl aged 2-17 years with multiple sclerosis.

This chain connects TRBV5-5 to TRBJ1-6; 7 bases are shared with TRBD1. The CDR3 runs 17 residues. Germline V gene sequence: CDR1 SGHKS, CDR2 YYEKEE (reference sequence). J was trimmed by 3 bases and V by 2 bases; bases with no gene match: 8. The CDR3 DNA reads TGTGCCAGCAGCTTTTTACAGGGGAGGGTCTATAATTCACCCCTCCACTTT. Protein: CASSFLQGRVYNSPLHF.

The rearrangement links TRBV6-1 to TRBJ2-1, with TRBD1 matching 8 bases. Germline assignment: CDR1 MNHNS and CDR2 SASEGT. The CDR3 has 13 residues. V was clipped by 2 bases and J by 13 bases; unmatched bases: 7. CDR3 nucleotides: TGTGCCAGCAGTGAAATCTTGGGGACAGGCCAGTTCTTC. This codes for CASSEILGTGQFF.

In the case of this clonotype: A junction end diverges from the germline sequence, so it may reflect a read error. CDR3 in amino acids: CASRIEFGVEQFF. The CDR3 DNA reads TGTGCCAGTAGGATAGAATTCGGGGTTGAGCAGTTCTTC. V is TRBV19 and J is TRBJ2-1; TRBD2 might be the D (5 bases). The CDR3 has 13 amino acids. From germline, CDR1 is LNHDA and CDR2 SQIVND (reference sequence).

This clonotype has ten or more counts. A read error may account for a junction end that differs from germline. The chain uses TRBV5-1 and TRBJ2-7, with no clear D. The CDR3 has 11 residues. Germline-derived CDR1 and CDR2 are SGHRS and YFSETQ. CDR3 coding DNA: TGTGCCAGCAGTTCCCTTTACGAGCAGTACTTC. Its protein is CASSSLYEQYF. The variable domain in full, with the rest retrieved from reference TRBV5-1 and TRBJ2-7, is KAGVTQTPRYLIKTRGQQVTLSCSPISGHRSVSWYQQTPGQGLQFLFEYFSETQRNKGNFPGRFSGRQFSNSRSEMNVSTLELGDSALYLCASSSLYEQYFGPGTRLTVT.

In its sample, this clonotype was seen many times. The rearrangement uses TRBV10-3 and TRBJ1-2; the match to TRBD1 covers 8 bases. Germline V gene data show CDR1 as ENHRY and CDR2 as SYGVKD. The CDR3 covers 13 residues. Trimming cost V 4 bases and J 6 bases; bases outside gene matches: 4. CDR3 in DNA: TGTGCCATCAGTGTGGACAGGGTGGATGGCTACACCTTC. This codes for CAISVDRVDGYTF.

The rearrangement joins TRBV28 to TRBJ1-2; D is perhaps TRBD1 (5 bases). The CDR3 has 13 residues. V was cut by 6 bases and J by 3 bases, with 11 bases left in between. Germline CDR1 is MDHEN and CDR2 is SYDVKM. The CDR3 is CASRRDVYYGYTF. The DNA for the CDR3 is TGTGCCAGCAGAAGGGACGTATACTATGGCTACACCTTC.

With respect to this clonotype: A much larger clone sits a single nucleotide away, making a read error possible. The rearrangement links TRBV20-1 to TRBJ1-2; 8 nucleotides align to TRBD1. This CDR3 region has 13 residues. The ends lost 4 bases at V and 2 bases at J; junction bases unmatched: 3. The germline V gene encodes CDR1 DFQATT and CDR2 SNEGSKA (reference sequence). The CDR3 nucleotides read TGCAGTGCTACCGGACAGGGAAACTATGGCTACACCTTC. Its translation is CSATGQGNYGYTF.

This clonotype has more than one count but fewer than ten. The J gene is TRBJ1-4, the V gene TRBV28; 9 bases fit TRBD1. V lost 6 bases, J lost 8 bases, and 7 bases stayed unmatched. Germline V lookup: CDR1 MDHEN, CDR2 SYDVKM. There are 14 residues in the CDR3. For the CDR3, the DNA is TGTGCCAGCAGCACAGGGGGCGGTGGCGAAAAACTGTTTTTT. It yields the protein CASSTGGGGEKLFF.

In this sample, this clonotype turned up a few times. In nucleotides, the CDR3 is TGTGCCAGCAGCCAAGATCTAACTAGCGGGGGGGACAATGAGCAGTTCTTC. Its protein product is CASSQDLTSGGDNEQFF. The chain combines TRBV3-1 with TRBJ2-1; 13 nucleotides match TRBD2. The CDR3 loop spans 17 amino acids. Per germline, CDR1 LGHDT and CDR2 YNNKEL (reference sequence). The junction had 4 bases not matched to a gene; V was cut back by 0 bases and J by 5 bases.

In this sample, this clonotype turned up many times. The chain couples TRBV30 to TRBJ2-7, with TRBD1 matching over 8 bases. Losses at the gene ends were 2 bases for V and 5 bases for J; bases not matched to a gene: 8. Germline CDR1 GTSNPN, CDR2 SVGIG (reference sequence). The CDR3 consists of 14 residues. The CDR3 DNA reads TGTGCCTGGAGTCCCGGACAGGGAGTGGACGAGCAGTACTTC. Its translation: CAWSPGQGVDEQYF. Based on the CDR3 plus reference TRBV30 and TRBJ2-7, the full variable domain is SQTIHQWPATLVQPVGSPLSLECTVEGTSNPNLYWYRQAAGRGLQLLFYSVGIGQISSEVPQNLSASRPQDRQFILSSKKLLLSDSGFYLCAWSPGQGVDEQYFGPGTRLTVT.

For this clonotype: This could be a read error, since a much larger clone is one nucleotide away. CDR3 bases: TGCAGCATTCTTGGGGGGAGTTATTCCAAAAACATTCAGTACTTC. Encoded protein: CSILGGSYSKNIQYF. The rearrangement uses TRBV29-1 and TRBJ2-4; maybe TRBD2 (6 bases). Trimming took 8 bases from V and 2 from J, leaving 19 bases between them. The CDR3 totals 15 residues. Germline V gene sequence: CDR1 SQVTM, CDR2 ANQGSEA. The variable domain in full, completed from reference TRBV29-1 and TRBJ2-4, reads SAVISQKPSRDICQRGTSLTIQCQVDSQVTMMFWYRQQPGQSLTLIATANQGSEATYESGFVIDKFPISRPNLTFSTLTVSNMSPEDSSIYLCSILGGSYSKNIQYFGAGTRLSVL.

This clonotype was observed a handful of times. This chain uses TRBV28 with TRBJ1-2, with 11 positions matching TRBD1. With V trimmed by 4 bases and J by 8 bases, 3 bases remained unmatched. There are 13 residues in the CDR3. Germline V gene sequence: CDR1 MDHEN, CDR2 SYDVKM. Here the CDR3 DNA reads TGTGCCAGCAGTTCGGGACAGGGGGTAGGCTACACCTTC. Translation: CASSSGQGVGYTF.

The CDR3 DNA reads as TGTGCCAGCAGCCGAGGGGGGGCCAGCTCCTATAATTCACCCCTCCACTTT. This gives the protein CASSRGGASSYNSPLHF. The rearrangement links TRBV7-9 to TRBJ1-6; D might be TRBD1 (6 bases). The V gene's germline CDR1 is SEHNR and CDR2 FQNEAQ (reference sequence). V was cut by 5 bases and J by 0 bases, with 14 bases left in between. There are 17 residues in the CDR3.

For this clonotype: A much larger clone differs by one base, so this may be a read error. V and J are TRBV7-2 and TRBJ2-7, with TRBD2 identical over 8 bases. The germline gives CDR1 SGHTA, CDR2 FQGNSA. This CDR3 is built from 14 residues. V trimming: 6 bases; J trimming: 7 bases; junction bases outside the gene matches: 11. This CDR3 reads CASRAGASRNEQYF. CDR3 DNA sequence: TGTGCCAGCAGAGCGGGAGCCTCTCGGAATGAGCAGTACTTC.

V gene TRBV29-1 combines with J gene TRBJ1-2; 8 bases match TRBD1. J was trimmed by 7 bases and V by 0 bases; bases with no gene match: 7. Germline CDR1 reads SQVTM; CDR2 reads ANQGSEA. The CDR3 has 14 amino acids. CDR3: CSVEDTGGEGGYTF. As DNA, the CDR3 is TGCAGCGTTGAAGACACAGGGGGAGAAGGTGGCTACACCTTC.

V gene TRBV5-4 combines with J gene TRBJ2-1, with D possibly matching TRBD2 (7 bases). Near its end, the DNA agrees better with TRBJ2-7, so the J call may be wrong. The CDR3 runs 16 residues. Per the germline V gene, CDR1 is SGHNT and CDR2 is YYREEE (reference sequence). CDR3 amino acids: CASSSGGGGSYNEQYF. The DNA of the CDR3 is TGTGCCAGCAGCTCTGGGGGCGGGGGATCCTACAATGAGCAGTACTTC.

This CDR3 is CASSGTGDNEQFF. The CDR3 DNA reads TGTGCCAGCAGCGGGACAGGGGACAATGAGCAGTTCTTC. This chain joins TRBV2 and TRBJ2-1; 10 bases match TRBD1. The CDR3 is 13 amino acids. Germline V gene data show CDR1 as SNHLY and CDR2 as FYNNEI. Losses at the gene ends were 6 bases for V and 5 bases for J; bases not matched to a gene: 1.

This clonotype showed up just a few times. V usage is TRBV5-6 and J usage is TRBJ2-7; perhaps TRBD2 as D (5 bases). CDR1 is SGHDT, CDR2 YYEEEE, per germline. The CDR3 totals 14 residues. Between the trimmed V and J ends, which lost 3 bases and 0 bases, there was a span of 10 bases. The CDR3 coding sequence is TGTGCCAGCAGCTCTGGACTTTACTCCTACGAGCAGTACTTC. Protein product: CASSSGLYSYEQYF.

Details on this clonotype: A much larger clone lies one base from this, so it may be a read error. The rearrangement joins TRBV5-1 to TRBJ2-1; TRBD2 aligns across 9 bases. From germline, CDR1 is SGHRS and CDR2 YFSETQ. The CDR3 extends over 15 amino acids. Trimming removed 4 bases from V and 9 bases from J; junction bases left unmatched: 11. As DNA, the CDR3 is TGCGCCAGCAGCCCAGAGCGGGAGGACCGGGGTGAGCAGTTCTTC. Translation: CASSPEREDRGEQFF.

Of note for this clonotype: A much larger clone lies one base from this, so it may be a read error. V usage is TRBV12-3 or TRBV12-4 and J usage is TRBJ2-1; D is uncertain. The CDR3 consists of 10 residues. CDR3 coding DNA: TGTGCCAACAGTTTTAATGAGCAGTTCTTC. Protein: CANSFNEQFF.

This clonotype showed up many times. The chain employs TRBV5-1 and TRBJ2-7, with 14 bases matching TRBD2. J lost 0 bases, V lost 4 bases, and 9 bases had no gene match. The CDR3 is made up of 18 amino acids. Germline CDR1 and CDR2: SGHRS and YFSETQ. The CDR3 reads CASSPGTSGRASSYEQYF. The CDR3 coding sequence is TGCGCCAGCAGCCCGGGGACTAGCGGGAGAGCAAGCTCCTACGAGCAGTACTTC.